Sequencing of this TCR beta chain was carried out in a study of beta chain features in type 1 diabetes. The isolated RNA, all of it, was reverse transcribed, so expressed TCRB transcripts were what got sequenced. Only in-frame clones appear in the TCRdb table, and some are missing; sequencing was by immunoSEQ multiplex PCR. The data show 300,000 to 400,000 clones, with approximately 8.2% seen just once and less than 0.45% held by the top ten. With 0 bases removed from V and 7 bases from J, the gap between germline ends came to 17 bases. Germline V gene lookup returns CDR1 SGDLS and CDR2 YYNGEE. There are 16 residues in the CDR3.

The sequence was obtained from a woman under 30 in good health. The source material was central memory CD4+ T cells from blood. The chain couples TRBV9 to TRBJ2-1; D is perhaps TRBD2 (5 bases). The chain's CDR3 is CASSVASPEVGNEQFF. The CDR3 coding sequence is TGTGCCAGCAGCGTAGCCAGCCCGGAGGTTGGGAATGAGCAGTTCTTC.